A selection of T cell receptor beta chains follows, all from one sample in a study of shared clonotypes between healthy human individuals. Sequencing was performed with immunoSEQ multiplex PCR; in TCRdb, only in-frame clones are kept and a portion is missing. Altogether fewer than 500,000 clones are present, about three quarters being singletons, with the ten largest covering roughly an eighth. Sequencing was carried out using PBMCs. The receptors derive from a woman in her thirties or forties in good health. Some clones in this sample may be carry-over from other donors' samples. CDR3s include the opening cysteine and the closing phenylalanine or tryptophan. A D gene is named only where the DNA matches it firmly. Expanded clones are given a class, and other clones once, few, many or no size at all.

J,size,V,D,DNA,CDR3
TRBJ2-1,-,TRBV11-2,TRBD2,TGTGCCAGCAGCTTAGATATTCGGGGTTGGCTAGCGGATTACAATGAGCAGTTCTTC,CASSLDIRGWLADYNEQFF
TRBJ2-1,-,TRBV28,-,TGTGCCAGCAGGGAAGGACCCCGCTCCTACAATGAGCAGTTCTTC,CASREGPRSYNEQFF
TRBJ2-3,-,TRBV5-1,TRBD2,TGCGCCAGCAGCTCCGGACTAGAAGGGACAGATACGCAGTATTTT,CASSSGLEGTDTQYF
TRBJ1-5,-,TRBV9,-,TGTGCCAGCAGCCTTGATAGCAATCAGCCCCAGCATTTT,CASSLDSNQPQHF
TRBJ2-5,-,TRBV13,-,TGTGCCAGCAGCTTATGGGGGGTCCTAGAGACCCAGTACTTC,CASSLWGVLETQYF
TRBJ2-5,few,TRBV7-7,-,TGTGCTAGCAGCTTAGGAGGAGGCCAAGAGACCCAGTACTTC,CASSLGGGQETQYF
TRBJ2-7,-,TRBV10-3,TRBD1,TGTGCCATCAGTGAAGGACAGGGGGCGTACGAGCAGTACTTC,CAISEGQGAYEQYF
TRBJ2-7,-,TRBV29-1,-,TGCAGCGTTGTGGAAGGGGTCCCGGACGAGCAGTACTTC,CSVVEGVPDEQYF
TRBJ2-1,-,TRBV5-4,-,TGTGCCAGCAGCCAACGCCAAGTCCATGAGCAGTTCTTC,CASSQRQVHEQFF
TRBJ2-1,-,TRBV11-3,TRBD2,TGTGCCAGCAGCTTAGATGGGTCGGGAGGTGAGCAGTTCTTC,CASSLDGSGGEQFF
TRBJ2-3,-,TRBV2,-,TGTGCCAGCACCTCCCGGAGTGAAGATACGCAGTATTTT,CASTSRSEDTQYF
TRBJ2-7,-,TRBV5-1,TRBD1,TGCGCCAGCAGCTTGGACCGGACAGGGTCCTACGAGCAGTACTTC,CASSLDRTGSYEQYF
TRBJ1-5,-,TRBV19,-,TGTGCCAGTAGGCCAGCCAATCAGCCCCAGCATTTT,CASRPANQPQHF
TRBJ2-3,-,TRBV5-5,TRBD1,TGTGCCAGCAGCCCGACAGGGAGTAGGACAGATACGCAGTATTTT,CASSPTGSRTDTQYF
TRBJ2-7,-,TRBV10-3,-,TGTGCCATCAGTGGGGTGGGGTACGAGCAGTACTTC,CAISGVGYEQYF
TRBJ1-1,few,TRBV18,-,TGTGCCAGCTCACCCGTGGTCGGCGGAGGCACTGAAGCTTTCTTT,CASSPVVGGGTEAFF
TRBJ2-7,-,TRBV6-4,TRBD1,TGTGCCAGCAGTGTGGGGGCCGGGACAGGGTCCTACGAGCAGTACTTC,CASSVGAGTGSYEQYF
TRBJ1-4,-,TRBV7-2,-,TGTGCCAGCAGCTTAATTCGTGGTGAAAAACTGTTTTTT,CASSLIRGEKLFF
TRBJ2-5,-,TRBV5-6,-,TGTGCCAGCCAGATAAACCAAGAGACCCAGTACTTC,CASQINQETQYF
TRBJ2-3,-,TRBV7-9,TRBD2,TGTGCCAGCAGCGGCGGAAGGGCGGGAGGATCTAGCACAGATACGCAGTATTTT,CASSGGRAGGSSTDTQYF
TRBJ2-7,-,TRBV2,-,TGTGCCAGCAGTGAAGGGCAGCCCTACGAGCAGTACTTC,CASSEGQPYEQYF
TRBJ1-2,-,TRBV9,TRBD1,TGTGCCAGCAGCGTAGAAGGGACAGGGTATGGCTACACCTTC,CASSVEGTGYGYTF
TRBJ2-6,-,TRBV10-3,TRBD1,TGTGCCATCAGTAGTTATCTGGGACAGGGGGCTGGGGCCAACGTCCTGACTTTC,CAISSYLGQGAGANVLTF
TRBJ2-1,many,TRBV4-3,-,TGCGCCAGCAGCCAACAGTCGGGGATCTCCTACAATGAGCAGTTCTTC,CASSQQSGISYNEQFF
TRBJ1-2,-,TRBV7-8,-,TGTGCCAGCAGCGGCCCCCCTCCGTCTCCTGGCTACACCTTC,CASSGPPPSPGYTF
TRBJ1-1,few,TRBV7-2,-,TGTGCCAGCAGCTTAGCGGCGGGGAACACTGAAGCTTTCTTT,CASSLAAGNTEAFF
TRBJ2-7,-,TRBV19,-,TGTGCCAGTAGTATTGAGCCAGGGGCGGCGCAGTACTTC,CASSIEPGAAQYF
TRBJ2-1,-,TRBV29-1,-,TGCAGCGCGGGGGTGGTGCCCGACTCCTACAATGAGCAGTTCTTC,CSAGVVPDSYNEQFF
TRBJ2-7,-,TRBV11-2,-,TGTGCCAGCACCCCCGGACAGTGGAACTACGAGCAGTACTTC,CASTPGQWNYEQYF
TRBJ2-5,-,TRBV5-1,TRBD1,TGCGCCAGCAGGACAGGGTCTGAAGAGACCCAGTACTTC,CASRTGSEETQYF
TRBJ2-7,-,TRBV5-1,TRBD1,TGCGCCAGCAAGTTGAGGGACAGCTCCTACGAGCAGTACTTC,CASKLRDSSYEQYF
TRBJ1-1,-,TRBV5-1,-,TGCGCCAGCAGCTTGGGGCAGGTGGGGGTAACTGAAGCTTTCTTT,CASSLGQVGVTEAFF
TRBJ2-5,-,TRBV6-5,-,TGTGCCAGCAGCCGGAATAGGGACGGACAAGAGACCCAGTACTTC,CASSRNRDGQETQYF
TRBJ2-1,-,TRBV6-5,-,TGTGCCAGCCGAAGGACGGACCAGCAGTTCTTC,CASRRTDQQFF
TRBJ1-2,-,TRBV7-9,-,TGTGCCAGCAGCCCCCAGCTTTTCTATGGCTACACCTTC,CASSPQLFYGYTF
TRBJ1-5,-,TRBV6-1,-,TGTGCCAGCATTGGTAGGGCAGGTCAGCCCCAGCATTTT,CASIGRAGQPQHF
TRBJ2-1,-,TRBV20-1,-,TGCAGTGCTAGCCGTAATGAGCAGTTCTTC,CSASRNEQFF
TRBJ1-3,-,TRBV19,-,TGTGCCAGTAAATATTCGGTCCTGAGCTCTGGAAACACCATATATTTT,CASKYSVLSSGNTIYF